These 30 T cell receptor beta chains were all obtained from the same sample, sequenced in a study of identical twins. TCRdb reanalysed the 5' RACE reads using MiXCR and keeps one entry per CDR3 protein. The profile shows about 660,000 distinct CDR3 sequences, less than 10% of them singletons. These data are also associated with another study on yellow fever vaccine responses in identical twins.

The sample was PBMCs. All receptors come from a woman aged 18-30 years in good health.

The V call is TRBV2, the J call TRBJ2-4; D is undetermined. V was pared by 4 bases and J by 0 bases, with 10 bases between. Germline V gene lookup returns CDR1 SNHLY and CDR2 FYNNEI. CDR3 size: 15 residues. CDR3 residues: CASSGATLAKNIQYF. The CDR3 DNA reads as TGTGCCAGCAGTGGTGCGACTTTAGCCAAAAACATTCAGTACTTC.

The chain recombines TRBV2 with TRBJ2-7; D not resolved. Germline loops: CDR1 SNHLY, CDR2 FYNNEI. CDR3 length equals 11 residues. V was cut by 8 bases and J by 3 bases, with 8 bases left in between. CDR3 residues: CASRQDYEQYF. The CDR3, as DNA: TGTGCCAGCCGGCAGGACTACGAGCAGTACTTC.

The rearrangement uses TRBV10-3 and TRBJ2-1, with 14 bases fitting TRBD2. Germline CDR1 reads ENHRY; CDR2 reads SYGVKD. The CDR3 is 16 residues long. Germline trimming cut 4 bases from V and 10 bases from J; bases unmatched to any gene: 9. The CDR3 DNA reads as TGTGCCATCAGTGGCATGGGACTAGCGGGAGCCAAAGAGCAGTTCTTC. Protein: CAISGMGLAGAKEQFF.

This CDR3 is CAWNTGSETQYF. The CDR3 coding sequence is TGTGCCTGGAACACAGGGTCAGAGACCCAGTACTTC. The V gene is TRBV30, the J gene TRBJ2-5; a possible D gene is TRBD1 (6 bases). V lost 4 bases and J lost 4, with 10 bases in between. Germline V gene sequence: CDR1 GTSNPN, CDR2 SVGIG (reference sequence). The CDR3 totals 12 residues. Together with reference TRBV30 and TRBJ2-5, the CDR3 gives the full variable domain: SQTIHQWPATLVQPVGSPLSLECTVEGTSNPNLYWYRQAAGRGLQLLFYSVGIGQISSEVPQNLSASRPQDRQFILSSKKLLLSDSGFYLCAWNTGSETQYFGPGTRLLVL.

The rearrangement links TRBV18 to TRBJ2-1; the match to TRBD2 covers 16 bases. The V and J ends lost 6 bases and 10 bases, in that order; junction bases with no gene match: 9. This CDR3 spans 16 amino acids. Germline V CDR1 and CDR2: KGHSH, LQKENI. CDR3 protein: CASSSGLAGGPQEQFF. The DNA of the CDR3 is TGTGCCAGCTCCTCGGGACTAGCGGGAGGGCCTCAGGAGCAGTTCTTC. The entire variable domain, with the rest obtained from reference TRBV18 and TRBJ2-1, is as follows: NAGVMQNPRHLVRRRGQEARLRCSPMKGHSHVYWYRQLPEEGLKFMVYLQKENIIDESGMPKERFSAEFPKEGPSILRIQQVVRGDSAAYFCASSSGLAGGPQEQFFGPGTRLTVL.

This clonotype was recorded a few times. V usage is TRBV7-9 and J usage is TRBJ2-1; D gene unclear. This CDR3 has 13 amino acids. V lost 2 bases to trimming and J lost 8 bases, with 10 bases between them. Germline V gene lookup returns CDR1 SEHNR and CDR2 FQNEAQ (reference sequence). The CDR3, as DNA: TGTGCCAGCAGCTTATCTCTATATGATGAGCAGTTCTTC. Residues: CASSLSLYDEQFF.

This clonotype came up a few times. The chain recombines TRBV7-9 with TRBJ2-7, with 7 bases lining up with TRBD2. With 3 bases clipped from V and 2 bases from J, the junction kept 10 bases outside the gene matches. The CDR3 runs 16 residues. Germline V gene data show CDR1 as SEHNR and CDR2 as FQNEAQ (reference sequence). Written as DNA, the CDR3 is TGTGCCAGCAGCTTCACCTCCGGGACTACCCCCTACGAGCAGTACTTC. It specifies CASSFTSGTTPYEQYF.

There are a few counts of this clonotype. This chain's CDR3 is CASSLAGTPRSGANVLTF. The CDR3 DNA follows: TGTGCCAGCAGCTTAGCGGGCACCCCGCGCTCTGGGGCCAACGTCCTGACTTTC. This chain connects TRBV7-2 to TRBJ2-6, with D hard to call. Trimming pared 0 bases from V and 0 bases from J, leaving 12 bases between. Germline CDR1 and CDR2: SGHTA and FQGNSA. The CDR3 is made up of 18 amino acids.

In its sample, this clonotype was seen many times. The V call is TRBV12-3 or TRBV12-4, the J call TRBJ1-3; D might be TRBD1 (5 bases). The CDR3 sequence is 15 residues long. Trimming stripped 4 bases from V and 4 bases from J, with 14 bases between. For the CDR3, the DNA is TGTGCCAGCAGTTATCGACAGACAGACGGAAACACCATATATTTT. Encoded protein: CASSYRQTDGNTIYF.

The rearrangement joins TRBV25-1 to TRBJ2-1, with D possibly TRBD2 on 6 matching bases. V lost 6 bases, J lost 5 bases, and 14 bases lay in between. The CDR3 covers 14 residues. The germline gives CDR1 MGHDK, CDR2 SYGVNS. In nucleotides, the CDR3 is TGTGCCAGCAGCCCTCTAGGGAGGAACAATGAGCAGTTCTTC. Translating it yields CASSPLGRNNEQFF.

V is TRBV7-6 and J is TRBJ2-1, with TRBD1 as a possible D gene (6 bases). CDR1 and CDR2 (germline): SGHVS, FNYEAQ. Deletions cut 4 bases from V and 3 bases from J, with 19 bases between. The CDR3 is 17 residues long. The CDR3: CASSSLGQSLNYNEQFF. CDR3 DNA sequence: TGTGCCAGCAGCTCCTTAGGACAGTCCCTTAACTACAATGAGCAGTTCTTC.

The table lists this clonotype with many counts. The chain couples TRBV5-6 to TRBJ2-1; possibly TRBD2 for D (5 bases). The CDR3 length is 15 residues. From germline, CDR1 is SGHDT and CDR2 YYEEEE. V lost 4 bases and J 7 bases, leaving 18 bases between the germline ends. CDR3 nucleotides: TGTGCCAGCAGCACCCAAGTCGGGGTAGGAAATGAGCAGTTCTTC. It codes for CASSTQVGVGNEQFF. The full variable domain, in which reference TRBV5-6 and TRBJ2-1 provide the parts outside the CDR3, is DAGVTQSPTHLIKTRGQQVTLRCSPKSGHDTVSWYQQALGQGPQFIFQYYEEEERQRGNFPDRFSGHQFPNYSSELNVNALLLGDSALYLCASSTQVGVGNEQFFGPGTRLTVL.

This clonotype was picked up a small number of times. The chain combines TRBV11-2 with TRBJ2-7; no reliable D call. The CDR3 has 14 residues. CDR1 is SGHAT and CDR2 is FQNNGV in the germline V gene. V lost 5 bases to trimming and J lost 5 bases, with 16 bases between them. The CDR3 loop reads CASSPPPRMDEQYF. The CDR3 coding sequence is TGTGCCAGCAGCCCACCCCCTCGTATGGACGAGCAGTACTTC. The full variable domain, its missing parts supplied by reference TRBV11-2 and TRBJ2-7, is EAGVAQSPRYKIIEKRQSVAFWCNPISGHATLYWYQQILGQGPKLLIQFQNNGVVDDSQLPKDRFSAERLKGVDSTLKIQPAKLEDSAVYLCASSPPPRMDEQYFGPGTRLTVT.

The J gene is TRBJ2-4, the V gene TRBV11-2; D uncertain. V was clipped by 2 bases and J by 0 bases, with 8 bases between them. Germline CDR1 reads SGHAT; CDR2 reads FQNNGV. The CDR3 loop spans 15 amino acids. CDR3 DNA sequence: TGTGCCAGCAGCTTACTTGGGCTAGCCAAAAACATTCAGTACTTC. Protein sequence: CASSLLGLAKNIQYF.

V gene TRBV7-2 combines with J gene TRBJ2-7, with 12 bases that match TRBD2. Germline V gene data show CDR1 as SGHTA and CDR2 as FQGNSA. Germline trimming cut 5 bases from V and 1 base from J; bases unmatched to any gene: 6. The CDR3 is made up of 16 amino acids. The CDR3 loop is CASSPWTSGASYEQYF. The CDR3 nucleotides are TGTGCCAGCAGCCCCTGGACTAGCGGGGCGTCCTACGAGCAGTACTTC.

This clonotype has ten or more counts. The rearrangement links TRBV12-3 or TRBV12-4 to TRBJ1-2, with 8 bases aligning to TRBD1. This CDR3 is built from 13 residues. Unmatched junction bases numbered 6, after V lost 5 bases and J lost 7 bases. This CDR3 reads CASSPTGVLGYTF. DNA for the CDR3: TGTGCCAGCAGTCCGACAGGGGTGCTTGGCTACACCTTC.

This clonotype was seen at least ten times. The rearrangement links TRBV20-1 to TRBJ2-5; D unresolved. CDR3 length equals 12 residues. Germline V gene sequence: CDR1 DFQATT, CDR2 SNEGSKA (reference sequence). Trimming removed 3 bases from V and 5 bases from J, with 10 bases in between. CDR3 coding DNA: TGCAGTGCTAGGGTAGCTCGTGAGACCCAGTACTTC. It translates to CSARVARETQYF.

Here the CDR3 reads CASSQEYTLAGPKGSTDTQYF. CDR3 DNA: TGCGCCAGCAGCCAAGAATATACACTAGCGGGACCCAAAGGGAGCACAGATACGCAGTATTTT. This chain connects TRBV4-1 to TRBJ2-3; 10 nucleotides agree with TRBD2. Germline CDR1 and CDR2: MGHRA and YSYEKL. The CDR3 has 21 residues. With V trimmed by 0 bases and J by 0 bases, 15 bases remained unmatched.

CDR3 in DNA: TGTGCCATCAGTGAGTCTTCGGGGAGGAGGTCTGGGGCCAACGTCCTGACTTTC. It encodes CAISESSGRRSGANVLTF. The rearrangement uses TRBV10-3 and TRBJ2-6, with D tentatively TRBD2 (6 bases). Trimming cost V 0 bases and J 1 base, with 13 bases left between them. This CDR3 has 18 residues. Germline-derived CDR1 and CDR2 are ENHRY and SYGVKD.

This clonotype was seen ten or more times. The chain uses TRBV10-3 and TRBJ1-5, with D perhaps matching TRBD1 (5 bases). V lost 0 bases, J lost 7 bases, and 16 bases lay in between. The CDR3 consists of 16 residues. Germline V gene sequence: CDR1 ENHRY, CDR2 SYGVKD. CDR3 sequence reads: CAISESSKGASQPQHF. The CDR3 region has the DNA TGTGCCATCAGTGAGTCAAGTAAAGGGGCTAGCCAGCCCCAGCATTTT.

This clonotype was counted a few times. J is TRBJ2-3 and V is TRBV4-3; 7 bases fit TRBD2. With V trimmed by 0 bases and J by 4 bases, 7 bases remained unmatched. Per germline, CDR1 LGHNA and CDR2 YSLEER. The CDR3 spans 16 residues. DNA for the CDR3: TGCGCCAGCAGCCAAGATCTGGTAGGGAGGGCAGATACGCAGTATTTT. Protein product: CASSQDLVGRADTQYF.

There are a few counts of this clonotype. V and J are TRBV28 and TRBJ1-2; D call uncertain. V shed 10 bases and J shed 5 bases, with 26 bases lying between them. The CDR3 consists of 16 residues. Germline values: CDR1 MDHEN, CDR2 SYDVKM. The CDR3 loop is CATVPGGERLGYGYTF. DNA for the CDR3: TGTGCCACCGTCCCAGGCGGAGAGCGGCTTGGGTATGGCTACACCTTC.

The CDR3 sequence is CASRDTLFQETQYF. CDR3 bases: TGTGCCAGCAGGGACACACTATTCCAAGAGACCCAGTACTTC. The chain combines TRBV28 with TRBJ2-5; a weak D match, TRBD1 (5 bases). The CDR3 contains 14 residues. V dropped 6 bases and J dropped 1 base, with 12 bases sitting between them. CDR1 is MDHEN and CDR2 is SYDVKM in the germline V gene.

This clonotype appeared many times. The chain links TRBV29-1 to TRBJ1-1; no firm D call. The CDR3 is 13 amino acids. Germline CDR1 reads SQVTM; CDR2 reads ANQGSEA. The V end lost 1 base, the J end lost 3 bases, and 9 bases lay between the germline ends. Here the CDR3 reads CSVEGGFDTEAFF. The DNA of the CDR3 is TGCAGCGTTGAAGGAGGGTTTGACACTGAAGCTTTCTTT. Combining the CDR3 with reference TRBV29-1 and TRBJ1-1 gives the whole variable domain SAVISQKPSRDICQRGTSLTIQCQVDSQVTMMFWYRQQPGQSLTLIATANQGSEATYESGFVIDKFPISRPNLTFSTLTVSNMSPEDSSIYLCSVEGGFDTEAFFGQGTRLTVV.

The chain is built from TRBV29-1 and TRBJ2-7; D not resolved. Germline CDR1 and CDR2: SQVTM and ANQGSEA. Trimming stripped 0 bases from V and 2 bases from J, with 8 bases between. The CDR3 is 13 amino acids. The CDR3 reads CSVEDGDTYEQYF. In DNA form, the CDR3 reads TGCAGCGTTGAAGATGGGGATACCTACGAGCAGTACTTC.

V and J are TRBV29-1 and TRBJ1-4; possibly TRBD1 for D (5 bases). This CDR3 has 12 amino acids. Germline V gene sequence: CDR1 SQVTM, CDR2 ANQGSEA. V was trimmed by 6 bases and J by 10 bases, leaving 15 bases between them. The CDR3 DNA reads TGCAGCGTGACGGGGCAGGGCGGAAAACTGTTTTTT. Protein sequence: CSVTGQGGKLFF. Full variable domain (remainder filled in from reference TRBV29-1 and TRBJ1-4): SAVISQKPSRDICQRGTSLTIQCQVDSQVTMMFWYRQQPGQSLTLIATANQGSEATYESGFVIDKFPISRPNLTFSTLTVSNMSPEDSSIYLCSVTGQGGKLFFGSGTQLSVL.

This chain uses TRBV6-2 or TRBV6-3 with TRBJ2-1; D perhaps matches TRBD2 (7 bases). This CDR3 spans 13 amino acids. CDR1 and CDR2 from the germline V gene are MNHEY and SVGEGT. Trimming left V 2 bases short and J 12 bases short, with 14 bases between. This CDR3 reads CASSYGGGLGQFF. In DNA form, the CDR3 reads TGTGCCAGCAGTTACGGCGGGGGCCTAGGGCAGTTCTTC.

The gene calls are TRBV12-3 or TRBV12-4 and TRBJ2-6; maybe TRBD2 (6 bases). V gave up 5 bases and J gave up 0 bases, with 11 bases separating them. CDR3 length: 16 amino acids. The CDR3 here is CASSPLGSSGANVLTF. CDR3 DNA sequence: TGTGCCAGCAGTCCCCTCGGGAGCTCTGGGGCCAACGTCCTGACTTTC.

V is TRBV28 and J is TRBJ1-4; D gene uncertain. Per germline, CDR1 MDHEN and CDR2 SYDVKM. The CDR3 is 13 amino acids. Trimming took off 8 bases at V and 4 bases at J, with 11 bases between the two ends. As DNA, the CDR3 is TGTGCCAGCGGCCCCGGGATTAATGAAAAACTGTTTTTT. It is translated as CASGPGINEKLFF.

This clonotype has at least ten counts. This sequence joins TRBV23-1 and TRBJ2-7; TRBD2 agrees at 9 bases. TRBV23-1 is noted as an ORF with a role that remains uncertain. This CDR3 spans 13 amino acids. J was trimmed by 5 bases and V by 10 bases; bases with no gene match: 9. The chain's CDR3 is CANPGGRVHEQYF. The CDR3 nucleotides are TGCGCCAACCCTGGCGGGAGGGTCCACGAGCAGTACTTC.